The subject of this entry is one TCR beta chain. This specimen comes from a study of blood T cell repertoires in COVID-19. Background on the study: PBMCs, B-cell-depleted T cells, or T cells were the source of the cDNA or gDNA that made up the material.

The CDR3 is made up of 15 amino acids. V lost 6 bases, J lost 4 bases, and 17 bases lay in between. CDR1 is SGHDT, CDR2 YYEEEE, per germline. Exposed volunteers were people who met a COVID-19 case within 2 weeks before study entry. Authors' processing steps: From reference gene primer amplification, estimates of nucleated cell counts were derived. Repertoires were generated with immunoSEQ multiplex PCR, while TCRdb's copy carries only in-frame clones and drops some. D and trimming come from the DNA, and the V and J calls and clone size come from that table. The sample yields roughly 280,000 clones, more than 85% seen once.

This chain links TRBV5-6 with TRBJ1-3; the D gene is possibly TRBD1 (6 bases). Material: PBMCs or T cells enriched from blood (not recorded which). This TCR was recovered from a man in his forties who had been exposed to COVID-19. The CDR3 bases are TGTGCCAGCACCTCCCCTCAGGGGCAGGGAAACACCATATATTTT. As protein: CASTSPQGQGNTIYF.